This T cell receptor (beta chain) was sequenced for a study of cytomegalovirus exposure and HLA in healthy donors. This clone showed up just once. Clones were sequenced by immunoSEQ multiplex PCR, and TCRdb holds only the in-frame ones, with some missing. Among 130,000 or so clones listed, around nine tenths were seen once. Germline trimming cut 5 bases from V and 9 bases from J; bases unmatched to any gene: 4. The CDR3 runs to 12 residues. Germline values: CDR1 MNHEY, CDR2 SMNVEV (reference sequence). This chain connects TRBV27 to TRBJ2-3; TRBD1 agrees at 8 bases. The TCR originated in a man between 25 and 39 years old in good health and CMV-seronegative. Sequences were obtained from PBMCs. CDR3 sequence (DNA): TGTGCCAGCAGTCCAAGACAGGGGACGCAGTATTTT. This translates into CASSPRQGTQYF.